This passage covers 16 T cell receptor beta chains from one sample sequenced in a study of blood T cell repertoires in COVID-19. Using immunoSEQ multiplex PCR, the repertoire was profiled, and TCRdb retains in-frame clones only, with some absent. The repertoire holds under 200,000 clones, with about four fifths as singletons. The sample taken for sequencing was peripheral blood. Source of these receptors: a woman aged 60-75 years with COVID-19, enrolled during active disease.

This clone was counted only a few times. The V gene is TRBV21-1, the J gene TRBJ1-1; the table's D call TRBD1 went unverified against the DNA. TRBV21-1 corresponds to a pseudogene. The CDR3 consists of 14 residues. CDR3 nucleotides: TGTGCCAGCAGCAAAGAGCAGGGTAACACTGAAGCTTTCTTT. Its protein product is CASSKEQGNTEAFF.

This chain connects TRBV5-1 to TRBJ2-7; 10 bases are shared with TRBD2. Germline-derived CDR1 and CDR2 are SGHRS and YFSETQ. The J segment lost 0 bases and the V segment lost 1 base, leaving 4 bases of the junction unmatched. The CDR3 length is 16 residues. The CDR3 sequence: CASSLIGTSASYEQYF. DNA for the CDR3: TGCGCCAGCAGCTTGATCGGGACTAGCGCCTCCTACGAGCAGTACTTC. The entire variable domain, with the rest obtained from reference TRBV5-1 and TRBJ2-7, is as follows: KAGVTQTPRYLIKTRGQQVTLSCSPISGHRSVSWYQQTPGQGLQFLFEYFSETQRNKGNFPGRFSGRQFSNSRSEMNVSTLELGDSALYLCASSLIGTSASYEQYFGPGTRLTVT.

Ten or more counts support this clone. The rearrangement links TRBV4-3 to TRBJ2-5, with a weak D call TRBD1 (6 bases). The CDR3 runs to 14 residues. Germline V CDR1 and CDR2: LGHNA, YSLEER. Trimming took off 1 base at V and 5 bases at J, with 11 bases between the two ends. The CDR3 DNA reads as TGCGCCAGCAGCCAAGCCCACAGGGAGGAGACCCAGTACTTC. As protein: CASSQAHREETQYF.

The chain has TRBV7-3 and TRBJ2-5; tentative D call: TRBD2 (6 bases). Germline V gene data show CDR1 as SGHTA and CDR2 as FQGTGA. The CDR3 spans 15 residues. With 5 bases removed from V and 2 bases from J, the gap between germline ends came to 15 bases. The CDR3 loop reads CASSPSLAPQETQYF. The CDR3 region has the DNA TGTGCCAGCAGCCCCTCGCTAGCGCCACAAGAGACCCAGTACTTC.

The V and J genes are TRBV2 and TRBJ2-2; TRBD1 might be the D (6 bases). V lost 5 bases and J 0 bases, leaving 10 bases between the germline ends. CDR1 is SNHLY, CDR2 FYNNEI, per germline. The CDR3 is 15 amino acids. CDR3 in amino acids: CASSQWGPNTGELFF. In DNA, the CDR3 is TGTGCCAGCAGTCAATGGGGGCCGAACACCGGGGAGCTGTTTTTT. Together with reference TRBV2 and TRBJ2-2, the CDR3 gives the full variable domain: EPEVTQTPSHQVTQMGQEVILRCVPISNHLYFYWYRQILGQKVEFLVSFYNNEISEKSEIFDDQFSVERPDGSNFTLKIRSTKLEDSAMYFCASSQWGPNTGELFFGEGSRLTVL.

The chain carries TRBV5-6 and TRBJ2-7; 12 bases align to TRBD2. The V gene end was trimmed by 1 base and the J gene end by 9 bases; junction bases not matched to a gene: 8. Germline V gene lookup returns CDR1 SGHDT and CDR2 YYEEEE. The CDR3 spans 15 residues. The CDR3 spells CASSLRRTSGNRQYF. CDR3 sequence (DNA): TGTGCCAGCAGCTTGCGCAGGACTAGCGGGAATCGGCAGTACTTC.

V and J are TRBV28 and TRBJ1-4, with 7 bases matching TRBD1. Unmatched junction bases numbered 10, after V lost 6 bases and J lost 6 bases. From germline, CDR1 is MDHEN and CDR2 SYDVKM. This CDR3 contains 15 residues. The CDR3 here is CASRYRGLRDEKLFF. The CDR3, as DNA: TGTGCCAGCAGATACAGGGGTCTGAGGGATGAAAAACTGTTTTTT.

The chain carries TRBV28 and TRBJ1-5; 7 bases fit TRBD1. Germline CDR1 is MDHEN and CDR2 is SYDVKM. CDR3 length equals 15 residues. V lost 8 bases and J lost 6; bases outside the gene matches: 13. The CDR3 is CASYPITGVGQPQHF. The CDR3 nucleotides are TGTGCCAGCTACCCCATCACAGGGGTTGGTCAGCCCCAGCATTTT.

This clone was seen a single time. The chain couples TRBV11-2 to TRBJ2-1; a weak D match, TRBD2 (5 bases). Per germline, CDR1 SGHAT and CDR2 FQNNGV. The germline V and J ends were trimmed by 8 bases and 5 bases, with 10 bases remaining between them. The CDR3 has 12 amino acids. The CDR3 DNA follows: TGTGCCAGCTTGAGGGTACACAATGAGCAGTTCTTC. This sequence encodes CASLRVHNEQFF.

This chain connects TRBV5-6 to TRBJ2-2, with TRBD1 identical over 9 bases. This CDR3 comprises 16 residues. The V gene end was trimmed by 0 bases and the J gene end by 8 bases; junction bases not matched to a gene: 8. Germline V CDR1 and CDR2: SGHDT, YYEEEE. The CDR3: CASSLARDRARGELFF. The CDR3 region has the DNA TGTGCCAGCAGCTTGGCCCGGGACAGGGCCAGGGGGGAGCTGTTTTTT.

The chain links TRBV7-8 to TRBJ2-6, with TRBD2 matching over 8 bases. The J segment lost 0 bases and the V segment lost 5 bases, leaving 15 bases of the junction unmatched. Germline V gene sequence: CDR1 SGHVS, CDR2 FQNEAQ. The CDR3 has 20 amino acids. The CDR3 here is CASSAGPGGALSSGANVLTF. DNA of the CDR3: TGTGCCAGCAGCGCGGGACCGGGGGGGGCCTTAAGCTCTGGGGCCAACGTCCTGACTTTC.

The CDR3 reads CASGNTGQGGLNQPQHF. The CDR3 nucleotides read TGTGCCAGCGGTAACACGGGACAGGGGGGACTTAATCAGCCCCAGCATTTT. The chain carries TRBV5-7 and TRBJ1-5, with TRBD1 matching over 11 bases. TRBV5-7 is known as an ORF, though its function is uncertain. This CDR3 comprises 17 residues. V lost 7 bases to trimming and J lost 4 bases; unmatched junction nucleotides: 13.

This clone was picked up one time. The chain is built from TRBV4-3 and TRBJ2-3, with 9 bases lining up with TRBD2. Trimming removed 0 bases from V and 4 bases from J; junction bases left unmatched: 8. CDR3 length equals 17 residues. Per the germline V gene, CDR1 is LGHNA and CDR2 is YSLEER. The DNA of the CDR3 is TGCGCCAGCAGCCAAGATGTAGCGGGAGTTAGGGCAGATACGCAGTATTTT. It yields the protein CASSQDVAGVRADTQYF.

This clone showed up just once. The chain carries TRBV5-1 and TRBJ2-5; 9 bases map to TRBD1. The germline V gene encodes CDR1 SGHRS and CDR2 YFSETQ. This CDR3 comprises 14 residues. Losses at the gene ends were 2 bases for V and 5 bases for J; bases not matched to a gene: 4. The CDR3 nucleotides are TGCGCCAGCAGCTTACAGGGGGCCAAGGAGACCCAGTACTTC. Translating gives CASSLQGAKETQYF.

This clone was found a few times. CDR3: CASRWTGVEKLFF. In DNA, the CDR3 is TGTGCCAGCAGATGGACAGGGGTTGAAAAACTGTTTTTT. This chain connects TRBV6-5 to TRBJ1-4; 9 positions match TRBD1. The CDR3 totals 13 residues. Germline CDR1 reads MNHEY; CDR2 reads SVGAGI. V lost 6 bases, J lost 7 bases, and 3 bases stayed unmatched.

The chain joins TRBV5-1 to TRBJ2-1, with TRBD2 identical over 8 bases. The CDR3 contains 14 residues. V trimming: 0 bases; J trimming: 9 bases; junction bases outside the gene matches: 5. Germline CDR1 SGHRS, CDR2 YFSETQ. Here the CDR3 DNA reads TGCGCCAGCAGCTTGGCGACTAGCGTGCGTGAGCAGTTCTTC. This translates into CASSLATSVREQFF.